The clone carrying this T cell receptor beta chain was counted only a few times. Its target is unknown. Trimming removed 3 bases from V and 5 bases from J; junction bases left unmatched: 5. Germline V gene lookup returns CDR1 SQVTM and CDR2 ANQGSEA. The CDR3 is 13 amino acids. The entry originates in a study of OX40 agonist ivuxolimab in advanced cancers. The overall study: Patients were infused with ivuxolimab every 2 weeks at 0.01 to 10 mg/kg. Previous treatment with anti-PD-1, anti-PD-L1 or anti-CTLA-4 therapy was allowed; 40% had received some. Whole-study findings and limits: Dose levels from 0.1 to 3.0 mg/kg saw CD4+ and CD8+ blood T cells expand clonally by week 6. People who partly responded at 0.1-3.0 mg/kg had some of the least clonal expansion seen.

Sequencing used immunoSEQ multiplex PCR; TCRdb keeps in-frame clones, though not all of them. The sample carries about 60,000 clones, 83% recorded once. Sample: CD4+ or CD8+ T cells sorted from blood, taken in a trial of the OX40 agonist ivuxolimab. This chain connects TRBV29-1 to TRBJ2-5; 8 bases line up with TRBD1. This clonotype was sampled from an adult with an advanced solid tumor such as melanoma, head and neck, liver or kidney cancer. The CDR3 nucleotides are TGCAGCGTTGACAGGGGGCGGGCGGAGACCCAGTACTTC. This gives the protein CSVDRGRAETQYF. The whole variable domain, remainder taken from reference TRBV29-1 and TRBJ2-5, is SAVISQKPSRDICQRGTSLTIQCQVDSQVTMMFWYRQQPGQSLTLIATANQGSEATYESGFVIDKFPISRPNLTFSTLTVSNMSPEDSSIYLCSVDRGRAETQYFGPGTRLLVL.